The next 7 T cell receptor beta chains were all read from a single sample in a study of cytomegalovirus exposure and HLA in healthy donors. Amplification used 60 Vbeta primers and 13 Jbeta primers. Clones were read by immunoSEQ multiplex PCR, and TCRdb kept only the in-frame ones, dropping some. The repertoire holds under 200,000 clones, about 59% seen once, with 2.5% to 3% in the top ten. Sequenced sample: PBMCs. The source is a man in his forties or fifties in good health and CMV-seronegative.

This clone was counted only a few times. This chain uses TRBV4-3 with TRBJ1-1; TRBD1 matches 8 bases. Germline V gene sequence: CDR1 LGHNA, CDR2 YSLEER. This CDR3 comprises 15 residues. With V trimmed by 0 bases and J by 3 bases, 3 bases remained unmatched. For the CDR3, the DNA is TGCGCCAGCAGCCAAGAAAACAGGGGGTACACTGAAGCTTTCTTT. The encoded protein is CASSQENRGYTEAFF.

This rearrangement joins TRBV5-1 to TRBJ2-7; 9 nucleotides agree with TRBD2. This CDR3 comprises 17 residues. The ends lost 0 bases at V and 1 base at J; junction bases unmatched: 8. Germline V CDR1 and CDR2: SGHRS, YFSETQ. The chain's CDR3 is CASSLASGAHISYEQYF. The CDR3 DNA sequence: TGCGCCAGCAGCTTGGCTAGCGGGGCCCACATATCCTACGAGCAGTACTTC.

The CDR3 region is CASSLGTSVHNEQFF. The DNA for the CDR3 is TGTGCCAGCAGCTTAGGGACTAGCGTCCACAATGAGCAGTTCTTC. The rearrangement links TRBV7-3 to TRBJ2-1, with 10 bases fitting TRBD2. The V and J ends lost 2 bases and 5 bases, in that order; junction bases with no gene match: 3. Per germline, CDR1 SGHTA and CDR2 FQGTGA. The CDR3 loop spans 15 amino acids.

This clone was counted only a few times. This chain uses TRBV2 with TRBJ1-5, with TRBD1 identical over 10 bases. Per germline, CDR1 SNHLY and CDR2 FYNNEI. Trimming removed 6 bases from V and 7 bases from J; junction bases left unmatched: 6. The CDR3 sequence is 14 residues long. The CDR3 region has the DNA TGTGCCAGCAGCGAGACAGGGGGCTTGCAGCCCCAGCATTTT. Its protein is CASSETGGLQPQHF.

The chain employs TRBV4-1 and TRBJ2-4, with 12 bases lining up with TRBD2. The CDR3 is made up of 16 amino acids. V trimming: 0 bases; J trimming: 5 bases; junction bases outside the gene matches: 2. Germline CDR1 reads MGHRA; CDR2 reads YSYEKL. CDR3 nucleotide sequence: TGCGCCAGCAGCCAAGAGAGACTAGCGGGAGAAAACATTCAGTACTTC. Amino acid sequence: CASSQERLAGENIQYF.

The V gene is TRBV29-1, the J gene TRBJ1-2; 7 positions match TRBD1. Germline V gene data show CDR1 as SQVTM and CDR2 as ANQGSEA. The CDR3 consists of 11 residues. J gave up 7 bases and V 5 bases, and 4 bases lay outside the gene matches. In DNA, the CDR3 is TGCAGCGTTCATACAGGGGCTGGCTACACCTTC. It specifies CSVHTGAGYTF.

The J gene is TRBJ2-1, the V gene TRBV27; maybe TRBD2 (5 bases). The CDR3 is 11 amino acids. V gave up 8 bases and J gave up 9 bases, with 11 bases separating them. CDR1 MNHEY and CDR2 SMNVEV come from the germline V gene (reference sequence). In nucleotides, the CDR3 is TGTGCCAGCGGCATAGGAGGTGAGCAGTTCTTC. Its translation: CASGIGGEQFF.